Sequencing of this T cell receptor beta chain was carried out in a study of tumor-infiltrating lymphocytes in primary liver carcinoma. Overall study: About 3.65 to 7.5 million productive TCRbeta reads were obtained from the samples, with similar numbers across tissue types.

The germline gives CDR1 SGHNT, CDR2 YENEEA. The CDR3 totals 14 residues. The V gene lost 5 bases and the J gene lost 1 base, with 11 bases spanning the gap. The investigators made TCR beta cDNA from roughly 0.55 ug total RNA, using a constant-region primer. A slightly modified ARM-PCR protocol with three nested multiplex PCR rounds produced these TCR beta libraries. Forward primers for TRBV1-TRBV30 and a C-beta reverse primer served the first two PCR rounds, at approximately 10 cycles each. Via MiXCR, TCRdb re-called the multiplex PCR reads, giving one row per CDR3 protein. The sample lists around 99,000 distinct CDR3 sequences; approximately 72% were seen once. For each extraction, RNA and DNA were obtained together from around 20-30 mg of unsorted bulk tissue. The patients carried chronic HBV infection and had received no treatment. As to this clonotype: Its matching antigen is unknown. Without the conserved terminal phenylalanine or tryptophan, this CDR3 likely stems from a read error.

The study, taken as a whole, reports: Tumors had a significantly higher top-250-clone fraction than blood (p = 0.039).

The chain is built from TRBV11-3 and TRBJ1-1; D call uncertain. Material for sequencing was tumor-adjacent normal liver tissue. The TCR was taken from a man aged 40-50 years with primary liver carcinoma and hepatitis B virus infection. This CDR3 is CASSLGRANTEAFH. The CDR3 bases are TGTGCCAGCAGCCTCGGTCGGGCGAACACTGAAGCTTTCCAT.